This T cell receptor (beta chain) was recorded in a study of shared clonotypes between healthy human individuals. Study as a whole: The people who gave samples were a couple of women and a few men aged 18 to 49.

Several immunoSEQ 96-well plates shared each subset's DNA, each plate a replicate. Profiling relied on immunoSEQ multiplex PCR, and the TCRdb table lists in-frame clones only, not all of them. Among under 1,100,000 clones listed, approximately 78% were seen once. There are many counts of this clone. The germline gene is not matched at one end of the junction; a read error may be the cause. Sample: memory CD4+ T cells from PBMCs. As to subset: CD45RA-negative fraction. This sequence was found in a man aged 18 to 30 in good health. Some clones in this sample may be carry-over from other donors' samples.

CDR3 protein: CASREAAYNEQFF. CDR3 bases: TGTGCCAGCAGAGAAGCGGCCTACAATGAGCAGTTCTTC. V and J are TRBV6-1 and TRBJ2-1; TRBD2 might be the D (5 bases). The CDR3 extends over 13 amino acids. Germline-derived CDR1 and CDR2 are MNHNS and SASEGT.